This is a list of T cell receptor beta chains from one sample in a study of blood T cell repertoires in COVID-19. Profiled with immunoSEQ multiplex PCR; TCRdb holds only in-frame clones, not every one. This table holds over 200,000 clones, about 90% found once. Specimen: peripheral blood. These receptors originate from a man in his forties or fifties with active or convalescent COVID-19. Each CDR3 is given with its conserved first and last residue. The D gene is left open where the match is weak. A row's size may be missing; if present it is once, few, many or a size class.

clone size: NA; D gene: NA; V gene: TRBV4-2; J gene: TRBJ1-4; CDR3 DNA: TGTGCCAGCAGCCAAGCTGTGGGGCAGGCTAATGAAAAACTGTTTTTT; CDR3 protein: CASSQAVGQANEKLFF
clone size: NA; D gene: NA; V gene: TRBV7-2; J gene: TRBJ2-5; CDR3 DNA: TGTGCCAGCAGTACAAGCGAGTGGGAGACCCAGTACTTC; CDR3 protein: CASSTSEWETQYF
clone size: NA; D gene: TRBD1; V gene: TRBV5-4; J gene: TRBJ2-7; CDR3 DNA: TGTGCCAGCAGCTTGGGACAGGGGGGGCCCTACGAGCAGTACTTC; CDR3 protein: CASSLGQGGPYEQYF
clone size: NA; D gene: TRBD1; V gene: TRBV19; J gene: TRBJ2-1; CDR3 DNA: TGTGCCAGTAGTCGGTGGACAGGCCTCAATGAGCAGTTCTTC; CDR3 protein: CASSRWTGLNEQFF
clone size: NA; D gene: NA; V gene: TRBV28; J gene: TRBJ1-1; CDR3 DNA: TGTGCCAGCAGTTTACCCCCCAAGATGACGGCGGCGGACACTGAAGCTTTCTTT; CDR3 protein: CASSLPPKMTAADTEAFF
clone size: once; D gene: TRBD1; V gene: TRBV28; J gene: TRBJ1-4; CDR3 DNA: TGTGCCAGCAGTTTAAGTCAGGGGGCGCGGAAACTGTTTTTT; CDR3 protein: CASSLSQGARKLFF
clone size: NA; D gene: TRBD1; V gene: TRBV19; J gene: TRBJ2-7; CDR3 DNA: TGTGCCAGTTCCTTCGGGACAGCCGCCTACGAGCAGTACTTC; CDR3 protein: CASSFGTAAYEQYF
clone size: NA; D gene: NA; V gene: TRBV28; J gene: TRBJ2-7; CDR3 DNA: TGTGCCAGCAGTTTCGGCAGGTCCTACGAGCAGTACTTC; CDR3 protein: CASSFGRSYEQYF
clone size: NA; D gene: TRBD1; V gene: TRBV25-1; J gene: TRBJ1-2; CDR3 DNA: TGTGCCAGCAGTGACTACAGGGGATTTGATGGCTACACCTTC; CDR3 protein: CASSDYRGFDGYTF
clone size: few; D gene: TRBD1; V gene: TRBV7-6; J gene: TRBJ1-2; CDR3 DNA: TGTGCCAGCAGCCGTAACAGGGGGCGCGGCTATGGCTACACCTTC; CDR3 protein: CASSRNRGRGYGYTF
clone size: NA; D gene: TRBD2; V gene: TRBV24-1; J gene: TRBJ2-3; CDR3 DNA: TGTGCCACCAGTGTTTTCCGACTAGCGGATACGCAGTATTTT; CDR3 protein: CATSVFRLADTQYF
clone size: NA; D gene: NA; V gene: TRBV27; J gene: TRBJ2-7; CDR3 DNA: TGTGCCAGCAGCGTTACCGTTCCACAGGCAAAGAGCTACGAGCAGTACTTC; CDR3 protein: CASSVTVPQAKSYEQYF
clone size: NA; D gene: NA; V gene: TRBV7-9; J gene: TRBJ1-2; CDR3 DNA: TGTGCCAGCAGCCTACCCAACAGGGCTGGCTACACCTTC; CDR3 protein: CASSLPNRAGYTF
clone size: NA; D gene: NA; V gene: TRBV7-9; J gene: TRBJ2-5; CDR3 DNA: TGTGCCAGCAGCTTAGAATTCAGGGGCATAACCCAGTACTTC; CDR3 protein: CASSLEFRGITQYF
clone size: NA; D gene: TRBD1; V gene: TRBV27; J gene: TRBJ1-6; CDR3 DNA: TGTGCCAGCAGGGTGATGACAGGGGATAATTCACCCCTCCACTTT; CDR3 protein: CASRVMTGDNSPLHF
clone size: NA; D gene: NA; V gene: TRBV7-3; J gene: TRBJ1-3; CDR3 DNA: TGTGCCAGCAGCTCGGGATCTTCCATTGGAAACACCATATATTTT; CDR3 protein: CASSSGSSIGNTIYF
clone size: NA; D gene: NA; V gene: TRBV7-3; J gene: TRBJ1-1; CDR3 DNA: TGTGCCAGCAGCTTAACAGGGGCAGCTGGCGAAGCTTTCTTT; CDR3 protein: CASSLTGAAGEAFF
clone size: NA; D gene: TRBD2; V gene: TRBV27; J gene: TRBJ2-1; CDR3 DNA: TGTGCCAGCAGGCCAAAGCGGGAGGTTCTCAATGAGCAGTTCTTC; CDR3 protein: CASRPKREVLNEQFF
clone size: NA; D gene: NA; V gene: TRBV27; J gene: TRBJ1-1; CDR3 DNA: TGTGCCAGCAGTTTTGGATTCGGGTCGAACACTGAAGCTTTCTTT; CDR3 protein: CASSFGFGSNTEAFF
clone size: few; D gene: NA; V gene: TRBV18; J gene: TRBJ1-3; CDR3 DNA: TGTGCCAGCTCACCCTTCCTAGTCTCTGGAAACACCATATATTTT; CDR3 protein: CASSPFLVSGNTIYF
clone size: NA; D gene: TRBD1; V gene: TRBV7-9; J gene: TRBJ2-2; CDR3 DNA: TGTGCCAGCAGCTTAGGGACAGGGAACACCGGGGAGCTGTTTTTT; CDR3 protein: CASSLGTGNTGELFF
clone size: NA; D gene: NA; V gene: TRBV3-1/TRBV3-2; J gene: TRBJ1-4; CDR3 DNA: TGTGCCAGCAGCCAGAACCCGGGGGGAGATGAAAAACTGTTTTTT; CDR3 protein: CASSQNPGGDEKLFF
clone size: NA; D gene: NA; V gene: TRBV19; J gene: TRBJ1-1; CDR3 DNA: TGTGCCAGTAGTGAACAGGGTGGCCACACTGAAGCTTTCTTT; CDR3 protein: CASSEQGGHTEAFF
clone size: NA; D gene: NA; V gene: TRBV3-1/TRBV3-2; J gene: TRBJ2-5; CDR3 DNA: TGTGCCAGCAGCCCAACAGAGCAAGAGACCCAGTACTTC; CDR3 protein: CASSPTEQETQYF
clone size: NA; D gene: NA; V gene: TRBV4-1; J gene: TRBJ1-5; CDR3 DNA: TGCGCCAGCAGCCGCTATTCCCGCAATCAGCCCCAGCATTTT; CDR3 protein: CASSRYSRNQPQHF
clone size: NA; D gene: TRBD1; V gene: TRBV7-9; J gene: TRBJ1-2; CDR3 DNA: TGTGCCAGCAGCTCAATGCCGAAGGGGGCTCGTGACGGCTACACCTTC; CDR3 protein: CASSSMPKGARDGYTF
clone size: NA; D gene: NA; V gene: TRBV5-4; J gene: TRBJ2-5; CDR3 DNA: TGTGCCAGCAGCTTGGAGCCTAGCCGGGAGACCCAGTACTTC; CDR3 protein: CASSLEPSRETQYF
clone size: NA; D gene: NA; V gene: TRBV28; J gene: TRBJ1-5; CDR3 DNA: TGTGCCAGCAGAAAAGAACTTCAGCCCCAGCATTTT; CDR3 protein: CASRKELQPQHF
clone size: NA; D gene: NA; V gene: TRBV5-6; J gene: TRBJ1-2; CDR3 DNA: TGTGCCAGCAGCTTCACAGTAAATGATGGCTACACCTTC; CDR3 protein: CASSFTVNDGYTF
clone size: many; D gene: NA; V gene: TRBV24-1; J gene: TRBJ1-5; CDR3 DNA: TGTGCCACCAGTGCCACAGGGCCCGGTCAGCCCCAGCATTTT; CDR3 protein: CATSATGPGQPQHF
clone size: NA; D gene: TRBD1; V gene: TRBV5-1; J gene: TRBJ2-7; CDR3 DNA: TGCGCCAGCAGCTTGGGACAGGGGGTTTACGAGCAGTACTTC; CDR3 protein: CASSLGQGVYEQYF
clone size: once; D gene: NA; V gene: TRBV19; J gene: TRBJ2-5; CDR3 DNA: TGTGCCAGTAGTATAGGAAGAGCGGAGACCCAGTACTTC; CDR3 protein: CASSIGRAETQYF
clone size: NA; D gene: NA; V gene: TRBV7-2; J gene: TRBJ2-4; CDR3 DNA: TGTGCCAGCAGCTTGGCCGTTATGGTAGCCAAAAACATTCAGTACTTC; CDR3 protein: CASSLAVMVAKNIQYF
clone size: NA; D gene: TRBD1; V gene: TRBV25-1; J gene: TRBJ1-3; CDR3 DNA: TGTGCCAGCAGTGACTCGTACAGGGGAGTAGGAAACACCATATATTTT; CDR3 protein: CASSDSYRGVGNTIYF
clone size: once; D gene: NA; V gene: TRBV10-1; J gene: TRBJ1-1; CDR3 DNA: TGCGCCAGCAGCCCCAGAGGGAACACTGAAGCTTTCTTT; CDR3 protein: CASSPRGNTEAFF
clone size: NA; D gene: NA; V gene: TRBV6-5; J gene: TRBJ2-7; CDR3 DNA: TGTGCCAGCCTCCCCGGGTTGAGGGCCTACGAGCAGTACTTC; CDR3 protein: CASLPGLRAYEQYF
clone size: NA; D gene: TRBD1; V gene: TRBV27; J gene: TRBJ2-7; CDR3 DNA: TGTGCCAGCAGTCCGCAGACAGGGGTCCACGAGCAGTACTTC; CDR3 protein: CASSPQTGVHEQYF
clone size: NA; D gene: NA; V gene: TRBV7-9; J gene: TRBJ2-5; CDR3 DNA: TGTGCCAGCAGCCCCCCCGTGGGCCGTATTTTCCAAGAGACCCAGTACTTC; CDR3 protein: CASSPPVGRIFQETQYF
clone size: NA; D gene: TRBD2; V gene: TRBV5-1; J gene: TRBJ2-7; CDR3 DNA: TGCGCCAGCAGCGACGGACTAGCGGGCTCCTGGGAGCAGTACTTC; CDR3 protein: CASSDGLAGSWEQYF
clone size: NA; D gene: NA; V gene: TRBV6-5; J gene: TRBJ1-2; CDR3 DNA: TGTGCCAGCAGTTACGACAGCAACTATGGCTACACCTTC; CDR3 protein: CASSYDSNYGYTF
clone size: few; D gene: NA; V gene: TRBV5-6; J gene: TRBJ2-5; CDR3 DNA: TGTGCCAGCAGCTTGTATCAGGAGACCCAGTACTTC; CDR3 protein: CASSLYQETQYF
clone size: NA; D gene: TRBD1; V gene: TRBV28; J gene: TRBJ2-5; CDR3 DNA: TGTGCCAGCAGTGGGGACAGCCGGTTGGATATCCAAGAGACCCAGTACTTC; CDR3 protein: CASSGDSRLDIQETQYF
clone size: NA; D gene: TRBD2; V gene: TRBV19; J gene: TRBJ2-1; CDR3 DNA: TGTGCCAGTAGGACTAGCGGGAGCTCCTACAATGAGCAGTTCTTC; CDR3 protein: CASRTSGSSYNEQFF
clone size: NA; D gene: NA; V gene: TRBV19; J gene: TRBJ1-1; CDR3 DNA: TGTGCCGCTGGACTGATGAACACTGAAGCTTTCTTT; CDR3 protein: CAAGLMNTEAFF
clone size: NA; D gene: NA; V gene: TRBV12-3/TRBV12-4; J gene: TRBJ1-1; CDR3 DNA: TGTGCCAGCAGTTTATTGGGAGGCACTGAAGCTTTCTTT; CDR3 protein: CASSLLGGTEAFF